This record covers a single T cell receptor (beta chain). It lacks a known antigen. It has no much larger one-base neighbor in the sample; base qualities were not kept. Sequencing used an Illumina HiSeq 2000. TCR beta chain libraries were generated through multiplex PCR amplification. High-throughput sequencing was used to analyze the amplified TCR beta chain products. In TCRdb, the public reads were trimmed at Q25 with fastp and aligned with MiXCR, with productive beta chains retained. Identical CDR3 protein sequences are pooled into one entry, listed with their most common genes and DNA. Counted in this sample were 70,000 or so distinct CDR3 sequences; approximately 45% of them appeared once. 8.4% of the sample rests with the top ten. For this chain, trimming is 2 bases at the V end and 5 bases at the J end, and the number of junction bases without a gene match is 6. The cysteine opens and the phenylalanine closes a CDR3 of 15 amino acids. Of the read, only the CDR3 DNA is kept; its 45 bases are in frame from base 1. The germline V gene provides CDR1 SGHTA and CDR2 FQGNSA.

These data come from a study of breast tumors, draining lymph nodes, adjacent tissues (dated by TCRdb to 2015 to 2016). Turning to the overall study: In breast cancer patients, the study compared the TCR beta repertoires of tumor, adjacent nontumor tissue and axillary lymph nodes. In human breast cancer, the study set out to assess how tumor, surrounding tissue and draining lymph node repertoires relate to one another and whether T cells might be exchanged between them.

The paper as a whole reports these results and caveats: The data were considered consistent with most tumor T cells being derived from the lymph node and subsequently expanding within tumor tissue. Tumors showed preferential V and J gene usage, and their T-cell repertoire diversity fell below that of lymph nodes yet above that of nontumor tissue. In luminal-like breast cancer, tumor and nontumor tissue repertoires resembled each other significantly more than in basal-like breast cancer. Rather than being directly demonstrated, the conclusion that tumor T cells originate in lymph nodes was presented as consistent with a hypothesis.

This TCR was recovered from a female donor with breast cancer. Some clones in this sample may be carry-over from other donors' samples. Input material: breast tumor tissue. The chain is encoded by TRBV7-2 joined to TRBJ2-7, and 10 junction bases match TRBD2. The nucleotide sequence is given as TGTGCCAGCAGCTTAATCCTAGCGGGGGAACACGAGCAGTACTTC. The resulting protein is CASSLILAGEHEQYF.